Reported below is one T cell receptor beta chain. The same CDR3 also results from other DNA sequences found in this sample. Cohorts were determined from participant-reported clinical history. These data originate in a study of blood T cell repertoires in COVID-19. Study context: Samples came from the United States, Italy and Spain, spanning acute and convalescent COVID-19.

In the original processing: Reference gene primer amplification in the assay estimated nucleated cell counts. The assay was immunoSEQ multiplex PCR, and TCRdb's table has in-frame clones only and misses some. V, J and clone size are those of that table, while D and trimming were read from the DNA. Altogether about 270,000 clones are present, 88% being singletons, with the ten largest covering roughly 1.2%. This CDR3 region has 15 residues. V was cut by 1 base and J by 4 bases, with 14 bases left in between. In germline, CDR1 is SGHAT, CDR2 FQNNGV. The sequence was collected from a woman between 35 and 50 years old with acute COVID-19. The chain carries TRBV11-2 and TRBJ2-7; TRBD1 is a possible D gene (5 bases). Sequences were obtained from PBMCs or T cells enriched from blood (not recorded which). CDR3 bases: TGTGCCAGCAGCTTAGTGGGCCAGGGTGGGTACGAGCAGTACTTC. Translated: CASSLVGQGGYEQYF.